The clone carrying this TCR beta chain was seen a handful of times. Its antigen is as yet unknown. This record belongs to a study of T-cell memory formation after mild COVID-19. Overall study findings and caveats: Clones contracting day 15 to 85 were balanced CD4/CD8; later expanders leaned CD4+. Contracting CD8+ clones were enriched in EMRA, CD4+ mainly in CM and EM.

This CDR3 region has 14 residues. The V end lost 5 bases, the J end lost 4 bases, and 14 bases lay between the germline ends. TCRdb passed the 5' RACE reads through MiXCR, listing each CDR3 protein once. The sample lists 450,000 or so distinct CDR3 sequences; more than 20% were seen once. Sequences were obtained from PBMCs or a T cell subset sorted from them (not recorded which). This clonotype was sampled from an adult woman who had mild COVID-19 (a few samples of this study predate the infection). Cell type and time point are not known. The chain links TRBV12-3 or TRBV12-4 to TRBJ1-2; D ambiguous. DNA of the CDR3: TGTGCCAGCAGTCCCGGTGAGAGACTCTATGGCTACACCTTC. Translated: CASSPGERLYGYTF.